One sample yielded the 13 T cell receptor beta chains listed below, sequenced in a study of T cell responses to AZD1222 COVID-19 vaccine. Generated by immunoSEQ multiplex PCR, the TCRdb table keeps only in-frame clones and is missing some. The data show over 85,000 clones, with more than 80% seen just once and approximately 12% held by the top ten. The material was peripheral blood, obtained on day 0 of AZD1222 vaccination. The receptors were sampled from an adult in good health.

The rearrangement links TRBV7-9 to TRBJ2-7; D is possibly TRBD2 (6 bases). The germline gives CDR1 SEHNR, CDR2 FQNEAQ (reference sequence). V lost 4 bases to trimming and J lost 1 base, with 14 bases between them. This CDR3 region has 15 residues. The CDR3 loop is CASSSSVFISYEQYF. The CDR3 DNA reads TGTGCCAGCAGCTCTAGCGTATTCATATCCTACGAGCAGTACTTC.

V is TRBV5-5 and J is TRBJ1-2; TRBD1 matches at 7 bases. This CDR3 has 12 residues. Germline values: CDR1 SGHKS, CDR2 YYEKEE (reference sequence). V was pared by 8 bases and J by 4 bases, with 5 bases of the junction left unmatched. The CDR3, as DNA: TGTGCCAGAGTAAGGGACAGCTATGGCTACACCTTC. It specifies CARVRDSYGYTF.

This chain links TRBV18 with TRBJ2-2; no clear D gene. The germline V and J ends were trimmed by 1 base and 5 bases, with 8 bases remaining between them. This CDR3 region has 14 residues. The V gene's germline CDR1 is KGHSH and CDR2 LQKENI. This CDR3 is CASSPQLGTGELFF. The CDR3 nucleotides are TGTGCCAGCTCACCACAGCTAGGAACCGGGGAGCTGTTTTTT.

This clone was detected only once. The rearrangement uses TRBV19 and TRBJ2-7; D is perhaps TRBD2 (5 bases). In germline, CDR1 is LNHDA, CDR2 SQIVND (reference sequence). There are 13 residues in the CDR3. Trimming removed 5 bases from V and 2 bases from J, with 10 bases in between. The DNA of the CDR3 is TGTGCCAGTAGTGGGAGCGCGGCCTACGAGCAGTACTTC. Residues: CASSGSAAYEQYF.

This chain links TRBV29-1 with TRBJ1-1, with TRBD1 matching over 7 bases. CDR3 length equals 12 residues. Germline CDR1 reads SQVTM; CDR2 reads ANQGSEA. The trim removed 7 bases at V and 6 bases at J, leaving 8 bases unmatched. Here the CDR3 DNA reads TGCAGCGGTGTGAAGGGGGCTGCTGAAGCTTTCTTT. Translation gives CSGVKGAAEAFF.

Only one count was recorded for this clone. CDR3 DNA sequence: TGTGCCAGCAGCTTGGAGGTAGGGGGCTGGGGTCAGCCCCAGCATTTT. Protein sequence: CASSLEVGGWGQPQHF. This chain connects TRBV5-5 to TRBJ1-5, with 7 bases aligning to TRBD1. V lost 0 bases to trimming and J lost 6 bases; unmatched junction nucleotides: 9. The CDR3 contains 16 residues. Germline loops: CDR1 SGHKS, CDR2 YYEKEE (reference sequence).

The rearrangement joins TRBV19 to TRBJ1-6; tentative D call: TRBD1 (5 bases). Germline CDR1 reads LNHDA; CDR2 reads SQIVND (reference sequence). V was cut by 6 bases and J by 9 bases, with 15 bases left in between. The CDR3 spans 14 residues. CDR3 in DNA: TGTGCCAGTAGGCCGGGACCTATAACTTCACCCCTCCACTTT. Its translation is CASRPGPITSPLHF.

DNA of the CDR3: TGTGCCAGCAGCCCGGGACAGGGGGGTTACACCTTC. Encoded protein: CASSPGQGGYTF. This chain connects TRBV14 to TRBJ1-2; 11 positions match TRBD1. The germline V gene encodes CDR1 SGHDN and CDR2 FVKESK. V was clipped by 4 bases and J by 11 bases; unmatched bases: 3. The CDR3 covers 12 residues.

The chain is built from TRBV6-6 and TRBJ1-5; D gene ambiguous. The CDR3 contains 13 residues. V lost 6 bases and J 9 bases, leaving 15 bases between the germline ends. The germline CDR1 and CDR2 sequences are MNHNY and SVGAGI (reference sequence). The CDR3 DNA is TGTGCCAGCAGCCCAGCCTTGATATCGCCCCAGCATTTT. It codes for CASSPALISPQHF.

This clone was seen more than once but under ten times. The chain couples TRBV7-9 to TRBJ2-2, with D possibly matching TRBD1 (6 bases). The CDR3 extends over 14 amino acids. The V gene lost 11 bases and the J gene lost 4 bases, with 17 bases spanning the gap. Germline V CDR1 and CDR2: SEHNR, FQNEAQ (reference sequence). CDR3: CAPTPGVSTGELFF. CDR3 DNA: TGTGCCCCCACGCCAGGGGTATCCACCGGGGAGCTGTTTTTT.

This chain links TRBV3-1 (or the pseudogene TRBV3-2) with TRBJ2-7; D is undetermined. The CDR3 contains 13 residues. The germline gives CDR1 LGHDT, CDR2 YNNKEL (reference sequence). V lost 0 bases to trimming and J lost 2 bases, with 5 bases between them. The CDR3 coding sequence is TGTGCCAGCAGCCAAGATGGTCCCTACGAGCAGTACTTC. It translates to CASSQDGPYEQYF.

The V call is TRBV4-1, the J call TRBJ1-1; D may be TRBD1 (5 bases). Germline CDR1 reads MGHRA; CDR2 reads YSYEKL. Trimming took 0 bases from V and 1 from J, leaving 12 bases between them. This CDR3 comprises 16 residues. The CDR3 reads CASSQDQGISNTEAFF. Here the CDR3 DNA reads TGCGCCAGCAGCCAAGATCAGGGAATTTCGAACACTGAAGCTTTCTTT.

This chain links TRBV7-2 with TRBJ2-4; D unresolved. This CDR3 has 15 amino acids. V was cut by 3 bases and J by 6 bases, with 15 bases left in between. Germline loops: CDR1 SGHTA, CDR2 FQGNSA. For the CDR3, the DNA is TGTGCCAGCAGCTTGTGGTGGCAAGGACGAAACATTCAGTACTTC. It yields the protein CASSLWWQGRNIQYF.